These 5 T cell receptor beta chains were all obtained from the same sample, sequenced in a study of blood T cell repertoires in COVID-19. The repertoire was sequenced with immunoSEQ multiplex PCR; TCRdb's copy has only in-frame clones and lacks some. The sample includes about 64,000 clones, 70% to 90% seen only once; the top ten take roughly 3.9%. The sequenced sample was peripheral blood. These TCRs come from a man between 65 and 85 years old with acute or convalescent COVID-19.

The rearrangement links TRBV6-5 to TRBJ2-7, with D possibly TRBD2 on 5 matching bases. Trimming cost V 3 bases and J 0 bases, with 12 bases left between them. This CDR3 is 15 amino acids long. Germline CDR1 is MNHEY and CDR2 is SVGAGI. CDR3 loop: CASSYRGSSSYEQYF. The CDR3 nucleotides read TGTGCCAGCAGTTATCGTGGGAGTAGCTCCTACGAGCAGTACTTC.

The genes are TRBV20-1 and TRBJ2-4; D ambiguous. Trimming pared 3 bases from V and 1 base from J, leaving 7 bases between. CDR3 length: 13 residues. The germline gives CDR1 DFQATT, CDR2 SNEGSKA (reference sequence). CDR3 DNA sequence: TGCAGTGCTAGTGACATGGCCAAAAACATTCAGTACTTC. It codes for CSASDMAKNIQYF.

V and J are TRBV18 and TRBJ2-3; 7 bases fit TRBD1. Germline loops: CDR1 KGHSH, CDR2 LQKENI. The CDR3 is 14 residues long. V shed 3 bases and J 1 base; nucleotides not matched to a gene: 1. The CDR3 DNA is TGTGCCAGCTCACCCACAGGGGGCACAGATACGCAGTATTTT. This gives the protein CASSPTGGTDTQYF.

The CDR3 DNA reads TGTGCCAGCAGCTTAGGGCCAGGCGAGCAGTACTTC. The encoded protein is CASSLGPGEQYF. The J gene is TRBJ2-7, the V gene TRBV11-2, with D unresolved. Trimming took 1 base from V and 6 from J, leaving 7 bases between them. The CDR3 consists of 12 residues. Looked up from germline, CDR1 is SGHAT and CDR2 is FQNNGV.

V and J are TRBV19 and TRBJ2-2, with D possibly TRBD1 on 5 matching bases. The CDR3 is 12 amino acids. Germline assignment: CDR1 LNHDA and CDR2 SQIVND (reference sequence). Trimming took 10 bases from V and 5 from J, leaving 11 bases between them. The CDR3 sequence is CATSQGTGELFF. The CDR3 region has the DNA TGTGCCACTTCTCAGGGAACCGGGGAGCTGTTTTTT.